These T cell receptor beta chains were read from a single sample in a study of T cell repertoires in cytomegalovirus infection. From the reads, TCRdb called clonotypes with MiXCR, one entry per CDR3 protein. The table has some 180,000 distinct CDR3 sequences, less than 9.5% seen once. Material for sequencing was PBMCs. The receptors derive from a human donor in good health (CMV status not recorded). Some clones in this sample may be carry-over from other donors' samples. CDR3s include the opening cysteine and the closing phenylalanine or tryptophan. Fields, in order: J gene, V gene, clone size, D gene, CDR3 DNA, CDR3 protein. A D gene is named only where the DNA matches it firmly. Where a row states a size, it is once, few, many or the class of an expanded clone; other rows omit it.

>TRBJ2-2|TRBV5-1|few|-
TGCGCCAGCAGCAACGCCGGACAGAACACCGGGGAGCTGTTTTTT
CASSNAGQNTGELFF
>TRBJ1-3|TRBV29-1|-|TRBD1
TGCAGCGTTCACCGACAGGGGGCTGGAAACACCATATATTTT
CSVHRQGAGNTIYF
>TRBJ2-7|TRBV7-2|many|-
TGTGCCAGCGCCAGCGGATTGGGGTTTTACGAGCAGTACTTC
CASASGLGFYEQYF
>TRBJ2-3|TRBV7-2|many|-
TGTGCCAGCAGCGTGAGACCCAAGGAGAGCTATACGCAGTATTTT
CASSVRPKESYTQYF
>TRBJ2-1|TRBV6-2/TRBV6-3|few|-
TGTGCCAGCAGTTACTCGACTACAGGGAGAGACAATGAGCAGTTCTTC
CASSYSTTGRDNEQFF
>TRBJ2-1|TRBV19|many|-
TGTGCCAGTTCTGGCTCGTACAATGAGCAGTTCTTC
CASSGSYNEQFF
>TRBJ2-1|TRBV27|-|TRBD1
TGTGCCAGCCGTACTTACCCCGCCGGGACAGGGATCAACAATGAGCAGTTCTTC
CASRTYPAGTGINNEQFF
>TRBJ1-1|TRBV20-1|-|-
TGCAGTGCTAGAGATACAGGGCTGAACACTGAAGCTTTCTTT
CSARDTGLNTEAFF
>TRBJ2-5|TRBV2|-|TRBD1
TGTGCCAGCAGTGGCGGACAGGGTGAGACCCAGTACTTC
CASSGGQGETQYF
>TRBJ1-1|TRBV12-3/TRBV12-4|many|-
TGTGCCAGCAGTTTCATCGGGGCTGAAGCTTTCTTT
CASSFIGAEAFF
>TRBJ1-4|TRBV2|few|TRBD1
TGTGCCAGCGGTCGACAGGGCTGGGATGAAAAACTGTTTTTT
CASGRQGWDEKLFF
>TRBJ1-2|TRBV27|-|-
TGTGCCAGCAGTTTATCCCCAGGGACCTATGGCTACACCTTC
CASSLSPGTYGYTF
>TRBJ1-1|TRBV25-1|once|-
TGTGCCAGCAGGGGAGGGGGTTCGAACACTGAAGCTTTCTTT
CASRGGGSNTEAFF
>TRBJ2-5|TRBV7-9|few|TRBD1
TGTGCCAGCAGCTTAGGGGACAGGGTCCAAGAGACCCAGTACTTC
CASSLGDRVQETQYF
>TRBJ1-1|TRBV19|-|-
TGTGCCAGTAGTATAGTCGGAGCCAACACTGAAGCTTTCTTT
CASSIVGANTEAFF
>TRBJ1-2|TRBV19|few|-
TGTGCCAGTTCATTGGATCTCATACCTAACTATGGCTACACCTTC
CASSLDLIPNYGYTF
>TRBJ2-1|TRBV29-1|few|-
TGCAGCGTCCACCAGGTCGGCACTGAGCAGTTCTTC
CSVHQVGTEQFF
>TRBJ1-5|TRBV7-2|many|-
TGTGCCAGCAGCTTAATACGGGCAAACAATCAGCCCCAGCATTTT
CASSLIRANNQPQHF
>TRBJ1-2|TRBV7-9|-|TRBD1
TGTGCCAGCAGCTTAGCGCAGGGGGCGAACTATGGCTACACCTTC
CASSLAQGANYGYTF
>TRBJ2-1|TRBV6-2/TRBV6-3|many|-
TGTGCCAGCAGTTTGTCCGGGGGAGGAAATGAGCAGTTCTTC
CASSLSGGGNEQFF
>TRBJ1-1|TRBV6-1|many|TRBD1
TGTGCCAGCAGTGATGCGGGGACAGGAGACACTGAAGCTTTCTTT
CASSDAGTGDTEAFF
>TRBJ2-7|TRBV20-1|many|TRBD1
TGCAGTGCTAAGATGACAGGGTATCCCTCCTACGAGCAGTACTTC
CSAKMTGYPSYEQYF
>TRBJ2-6|TRBV7-2|many|-
TGTGCCAGCAGTCTCAGGGGCTCTGGGGCCAACGTCCTGACTTTC
CASSLRGSGANVLTF
>TRBJ1-4|TRBV10-3|-|TRBD1
TGTGCCATCAGAGGGGACAGGGGAGACTACGAAAAACTGTTTTTT
CAIRGDRGDYEKLFF
>TRBJ2-7|TRBV7-7|many|TRBD1
TGTGCCACCGGTCGGGACAGGGACGAGCAGTACTTC
CATGRDRDEQYF
>TRBJ1-4|TRBV15|-|-
TGTGCCACCAGCAGAGATCTTTCCCCTGATGAAAAACTGTTTTTT
CATSRDLSPDEKLFF
>TRBJ2-5|TRBV6-2/TRBV6-3|few|TRBD2
TGTGCCAGCAGTTATGTCACTAGCGGGACGGAGACCCAGTACTTC
CASSYVTSGTETQYF
>TRBJ1-5|TRBV28|many|-
TGTGCCAGCAGTTTAGGCAGGGGTTTTCGGCAGCCCCAGCATTTT
CASSLGRGFRQPQHF
>TRBJ2-2|TRBV2|many|-
TGTGCCAGCAGTTCGACCGGGACCCTCAACACCGGGGAGCTGTTTTTT
CASSSTGTLNTGELFF
>TRBJ1-3|TRBV7-2|many|-
TGTGCCAGCAGCCCAGGCACAGGGGGAAACACCATATATTTT
CASSPGTGGNTIYF
>TRBJ1-2|TRBV28|many|-
TGTGCCAGCAGTTTCGCGGCAGGGGTTGGCTACACCTTC
CASSFAAGVGYTF
>TRBJ2-3|TRBV6-2/TRBV6-3|-|TRBD2
TGTGCCAGCAGTTCCCCTACGGGAGGGGATACGCAGTATTTT
CASSSPTGGDTQYF
>TRBJ2-2|TRBV10-1|-|-
TGCGCCAGCATGAGGGAGGTGAACACCGGGGAGCTGTTTTTT
CASMREVNTGELFF
>TRBJ1-3|TRBV7-2|many|-
TGTGCCAGCAGCTTCGTGGGAGCCTCTGGAAACACCATATATTTT
CASSFVGASGNTIYF
>TRBJ2-1|TRBV20-1|few|TRBD2
TGCAGTGCTAGAGGAGTGGATAGCGGGGACTCCTACAATGAGCAGTTCTTC
CSARGVDSGDSYNEQFF
>TRBJ2-3|TRBV4-3|few|TRBD2
TGCGCCAGCAGCCGCCGACTAGCGGGGGGGCCAGATGCAGATACGCAGTATTTT
CASSRRLAGGPDADTQYF
>TRBJ2-3|TRBV6-6|few|TRBD2
TGTGCCAGCACCTTATCGGGAGCGGGAGCTACGCAGTATTTT
CASTLSGAGATQYF
>TRBJ1-1|TRBV28|few|-
TGTGCCAGCAGTTTATTCTCGGGTACTGAGGTGGCTTTCTTT
CASSLFSGTEVAFF
>TRBJ1-1|TRBV30|few|-
TGTGCCTGGAGTGTAAATAGAAACACTGAAGCTTTCTTT
CAWSVNRNTEAFF
>TRBJ2-1|TRBV29-1|once|TRBD2
TGCAGCGTTGAAGTGCTGTTCGGCGGGGGGGCGGATGAGCAGTTCTTC
CSVEVLFGGGADEQFF
>TRBJ2-3|TRBV29-1|-|-
TGCAGCGGGAAAGGGGCGGATAGCAGTAGCACAGATACGCAGTATTTT
CSGKGADSSSTDTQYF